A selection of T cell receptor beta chains follows, all from one sample in a study of vaccination effects on CD4 cells after COVID-19. Their target antigens are unknown. Clones were read by immunoSEQ multiplex PCR, and TCRdb kept only the in-frame ones, dropping some. The sample comprises around 15,000 clones, approximately 82% of which are singletons, and 15% to 25% rests with the top ten. Specimen: CD4+ T cells from PBMCs cultured with SARS-CoV-2 spike peptides, collected after COVID-19 vaccination. The receptor source for this set is a human donor who had a prior SARS-CoV-2 infection. The CDR3 runs from the conserved cysteine through the conserved F or W. The D gene is left open where the match is weak. For some rows the clone size is stated as once, few or many, or as a class when expanded; others skip it.

TRBJ2-3	.	.	TRBV25-1	TGTGCCAGCACCAACCTCTATGGGGCAGATACGCAGTATTTT	CASTNLYGADTQYF
TRBJ2-7	TRBD2	.	TRBV5-1	TGCGCCAGCAGCTTTCTAGCGGGAGGGAGGTACTACGAGCAGTACTTC	CASSFLAGGRYYEQYF
TRBJ1-4	.	.	TRBV14	TGTGCCAGCAGCCAGGGTTTATTGGAAAAACTGTTTTTT	CASSQGLLEKLFF
TRBJ1-6	TRBD1	.	TRBV2	TGTGCCAGCAGTGAAATGACAGGGGGAAACTATAATTCACCCCTCCACTTT	CASSEMTGGNYNSPLHF
TRBJ1-2	.	.	TRBV7-2	TGTGCCAGCAGCTTAGAACAGGGTGGGGGCTACACCTTC	CASSLEQGGGYTF
TRBJ2-1	TRBD2	.	TRBV7-2	TGTGCCAGCAGCTTAGTATCGAGCGGGAGGGCCGACAATGAGCAGTTCTTC	CASSLVSSGRADNEQFF
TRBJ2-3	.	few	TRBV7-9	TGTGCCAGCAGCTTCAAAGATACGCAGTATTTT	CASSFKDTQYF
TRBJ2-7	.	.	TRBV6-2/TRBV6-3	TGTGCCAGCAGTTACTCGTCCAGGGTGCATTCCTACGAGCAGTACTTC	CASSYSSRVHSYEQYF
TRBJ2-5	.	.	TRBV4-2	TGTGCCCAAGAGGGGATCTTTCAAGAGACCCAGTACTTC	CAQEGIFQETQYF
TRBJ2-7	TRBD1	few	TRBV5-1	TGCGCCAGCAGCTTGGCATGGGGACAGGTGGTGAGGGAGCAGTACTTC	CASSLAWGQVVREQYF
TRBJ1-4	.	few	TRBV2	TGTGCCAGCAGTGAAGGCAGGGATGGGGGAAAACTGTTTTTT	CASSEGRDGGKLFF
TRBJ2-1	.	few	TRBV27	TGTGCCAGCAGCTACCTCAGGATAAGCTCCTACAATGAGCAGTTCTTC	CASSYLRISSYNEQFF
TRBJ2-3	.	.	TRBV7-8	TGTGCCAGCAGCTTAGAAGGACGCGGAGATACGCAGTATTTT	CASSLEGRGDTQYF
TRBJ1-2	TRBD1	.	TRBV5-4	TGTGCCAGCAGCTTGGTCGACAGGGGGCTTACCTATGGCTACACCTTC	CASSLVDRGLTYGYTF
TRBJ2-3	.	few	TRBV2	TGTGCCAGCACCAGAGGGGGGGACTTTAGCACAGATACGCAGTATTTT	CASTRGGDFSTDTQYF
TRBJ2-1	.	.	TRBV7-8	TGTGCCAGCAGCTTAGGCCCGGGAGAGCAGTTCTTC	CASSLGPGEQFF
TRBJ2-7	.	.	TRBV18	TGTGCCAGCTCACCACCAGGGTACGAGCAGTACTTC	CASSPPGYEQYF
TRBJ1-5	.	.	TRBV4-2	TGTGCCAGCAGCCAAGAAGGCACCCTGACGCTCTGGCCCCAGCATTTT	CASSQEGTLTLWPQHF
TRBJ2-2	.	few	TRBV29-1	TGCAGCGTTGCGGCGTCCACGTCTGTGAACACCGGGGAGCTGTTTTTT	CSVAASTSVNTGELFF
TRBJ1-2	TRBD1	.	TRBV5-6	TGTGCCAGCGGAGCGACAGGGGGAACTAACTATGGCTACACCTTC	CASGATGGTNYGYTF
TRBJ1-4	TRBD1	few	TRBV2	TGTGCCAGCAGCGTAGACAGGGGGCGGGAAAAACTGTTTTTT	CASSVDRGREKLFF
TRBJ2-7	.	.	TRBV19	TGTGCCAGTAGTTTTGTAGGGACCGCGATCTACGAGCAGTACTTC	CASSFVGTAIYEQYF
TRBJ1-6	TRBD1	.	TRBV5-6	TGTGCCAGCAGCTCGACACGGACAGGGAGGGGCTCACCCCTCCACTTT	CASSSTRTGRGSPLHF
TRBJ1-1	.	.	TRBV6-6	TGTGCCAGCAGTTTCGGTAGGGGAATTGTGTTCGCTGAAGCTTTCTTT	CASSFGRGIVFAEAFF
TRBJ2-7	.	.	TRBV27	TGTGCCAGTCGGGACACTAGCTCCTACGAGCAGTACTTC	CASRDTSSYEQYF
TRBJ2-2	.	.	TRBV18	TGTGCCAGCTCACCAGACCAGAACACCGGGGAGCTGTTTTTT	CASSPDQNTGELFF
TRBJ2-3	.	.	TRBV6-5	TGTGCCAGCATGGAAACGGGAGAGGGGTCAGATACGCAGTATTTT	CASMETGEGSDTQYF
TRBJ1-3	.	.	TRBV5-1	TGCGCCAGCAGCTTGGGGAGGAGCTCTGGAAACACCATATATTTT	CASSLGRSSGNTIYF
TRBJ2-1	.	.	TRBV7-3	TGTGCCAGCAGCTTCGGCCCCGCGGCCTACAATGAGCAGTTCTTC	CASSFGPAAYNEQFF
TRBJ1-6	.	.	TRBV7-2	TGTGCCAGCAGCCCCCAGGGGTTTATTGAAAATTCACCCCTCCACTTT	CASSPQGFIENSPLHF
TRBJ2-7	TRBD1	few	TRBV6-1	TGTGCCAGCAGTGGGCTGATCGAGAGGGGGCGGTACGAGCAGTACTTC	CASSGLIERGRYEQYF
TRBJ1-1	TRBD1	.	TRBV7-3	TGTGCCAGCAGCCGCATCGGGGACAGTTCAGAATACACTGAAGCTTTCTTT	CASSRIGDSSEYTEAFF
TRBJ1-6	.	.	TRBV18	TGTGCCAGCTCACGATGGCAGGGCGACTCACCCCTCCACTTT	CASSRWQGDSPLHF
TRBJ1-6	.	.	TRBV5-1	TGCGCCAGCAGCTTGGAGGGGCCAAATTCACCCCTCCACTTT	CASSLEGPNSPLHF
TRBJ2-7	TRBD2	.	TRBV6-2/TRBV6-3	TGTGCCAGCAGTTCCACCCGACTAGCGCGCCACGAGCAGTACTTC	CASSSTRLARHEQYF